The rows below give T cell receptor beta chains drawn from one sample of a study of cytomegalovirus exposure and HLA in healthy donors. TCRdb's copy holds only in-frame clones and misses some; the assay was immunoSEQ multiplex PCR. The sample yields tens of thousands of clones, roughly 90% seen once. The source material was PBMCs. These receptors originate from a woman aged 25 to 39 in good health and CMV-seronegative. Both conserved end residues are part of each CDR3. The D gene is left open where the match is weak. Only part of the rows carry a size: once, few, many, or a class if the clone is expanded.

DNA,CDR3,size,J,V,D
TGTGCCAGCAGAGAAACGGGAGGGACCTTTCGGACCCAGTACTTC,CASRETGGTFRTQYF,-,TRBJ2-5,TRBV6-1,TRBD2
TGTGCCAGCCGAGGGACAGGGGCCAATAGGGGGGAGCTGTTTTTT,CASRGTGANRGELFF,-,TRBJ2-2,TRBV28,TRBD1
TGTGCCAGCAGTGAGGAGGGCACAGATACGCAGTATTTT,CASSEEGTDTQYF,-,TRBJ2-3,TRBV6-1,-
TGTGCCAGCAGCTTCCGGGAGTACAATGAGCAGTTCTTC,CASSFREYNEQFF,-,TRBJ2-1,TRBV7-8,-
TGTGCCAGCAGCTTGAATACAGTCACCGGGGAGCTGTTTTTT,CASSLNTVTGELFF,-,TRBJ2-2,TRBV5-6,-
TGCGCCAGCAGCAGAGGGACAGGGAGTAATCAGCCCCAGCATTTT,CASSRGTGSNQPQHF,-,TRBJ1-5,TRBV5-1,TRBD1
TGTGCCAGCATGGGGCCAGGAGCCTCCGAGCAGTACTTC,CASMGPGASEQYF,-,TRBJ2-7,TRBV2,-
TGTGCCAGCAGCCAGGACAGGGGCAATCAGCCCCAGCATTTT,CASSQDRGNQPQHF,once,TRBJ1-5,TRBV5-5,TRBD1
TGTGCCAGCGGGAGGGCACAGGGTGAGCAGTTCTTC,CASGRAQGEQFF,-,TRBJ2-1,TRBV7-2,-
TGTGCTAGTGTAAAATCACAGGGAGATCAGCCCCAGCATTTT,CASVKSQGDQPQHF,-,TRBJ1-5,TRBV12-5,-
TGTGCCAGCAGCGATGCCGGGACAGTTATTCAGTACTTC,CASSDAGTVIQYF,-,TRBJ2-4,TRBV5-5,TRBD1
TGTGCCAGTAGTACAAACAGGGGTGGCACTGAAGCTTTCTTT,CASSTNRGGTEAFF,-,TRBJ1-1,TRBV19,TRBD1
TGTGCCAGCAGTGAACCTCTTTCCCTCGGACAGGGGTTTGGCTACACCTTC,CASSEPLSLGQGFGYTF,-,TRBJ1-2,TRBV25-1,TRBD1
TGCGCCAGCAGCCCGGGACAGGTCAATGAGCAGTTCTTC,CASSPGQVNEQFF,-,TRBJ2-1,TRBV5-1,TRBD1
TGTGCCAGTCTGGCCAGGGGGCTAGGTGAAAAACTGTTTTTT,CASLARGLGEKLFF,-,TRBJ1-4,TRBV19,TRBD1
TGTGCCAGCTTGAGGAGTCTGGGAGAGACCCAGTACTTC,CASLRSLGETQYF,-,TRBJ2-5,TRBV6-1,-
TGTGCCGCCGGAAGACAGCAAGAGACCCAGTACTTC,CAAGRQQETQYF,-,TRBJ2-5,TRBV10-3,-
TGTGCCTGGAGTGAGAGCCATAGCCTGTTTGCGAACTATGGCTACACCTTC,CAWSESHSLFANYGYTF,-,TRBJ1-2,TRBV30,-
TGTGCCAGCAGTTTACAGGGAACGCCATACGAGCAGTACTTC,CASSLQGTPYEQYF,-,TRBJ2-7,TRBV28,-
TGTGCCACCAGCAGAGCCTTGACCTCCGGGGGGCCTAGGCATGGCTACACCTTC,CATSRALTSGGPRHGYTF,-,TRBJ1-2,TRBV15,-
TGTGCCAGCAGCCAAGATGGACAGAGCACAGATACGCAGTATTTT,CASSQDGQSTDTQYF,-,TRBJ2-3,TRBV4-2,-
TGTGCCAGCAGCCTAGGGACTTTCTCCACAGATACGCAGTATTTT,CASSLGTFSTDTQYF,-,TRBJ2-3,TRBV7-9,-
TGTGCCAGCACAAAGGGACTAGCGTACACCGGGGAGCTGTTTTTT,CASTKGLAYTGELFF,once,TRBJ2-2,TRBV7-9,TRBD2
TGTGCCAGCAGCTTCCCGGGTACCAACTATGGCTACACCTTC,CASSFPGTNYGYTF,-,TRBJ1-2,TRBV5-6,-
TGTGCCAGCAGCTTAGGCCATGGCCGACAGGGGTTATCAACTAATGAAAAACTGTTTTTT,CASSLGHGRQGLSTNEKLFF,-,TRBJ1-4,TRBV13,TRBD1
TGCGCCAGCAGCCCGACTAGCGGGAGGACCGTCTACAATGAGCAGTTCTTC,CASSPTSGRTVYNEQFF,-,TRBJ2-1,TRBV5-1,TRBD2
TGTGCCAGCAGATCAATACAAGGGGACAATGAGCAGTTCTTC,CASRSIQGDNEQFF,-,TRBJ2-1,TRBV5-8,-
TGCGCCAGCAGCCAGCATGGGACAGGTTCGGAGGAGACCCAGTACTTC,CASSQHGTGSEETQYF,-,TRBJ2-5,TRBV5-1,TRBD1
TGCGCCAGCAGCCCCGCGAGCTCAGGGCTGCCCCAGCATTTT,CASSPASSGLPQHF,-,TRBJ1-5,TRBV4-1,-
TGTGCCATCAGGGGAGGCCAAGAGACCCAGTACTTC,CAIRGGQETQYF,-,TRBJ2-5,TRBV10-3,-
TGCGCCAGCAGCCAAGATGGGGCGGGAGGGTTCAATGAGCAGTTCTTC,CASSQDGAGGFNEQFF,once,TRBJ2-1,TRBV4-1,TRBD2
TGTGCCAGCAGTTTTCAGGGGTCCTCTGGGGCCAACGTCCTGACTTTC,CASSFQGSSGANVLTF,-,TRBJ2-6,TRBV27,-
TGTGCCAGCAGTTACCGGGACAGGGCGTTCTTC,CASSYRDRAFF,-,TRBJ2-1,TRBV6-6,TRBD1
TGTGCCAGCAGCTTAGCGCGGCAGGGGCACTCCAATGAGCAGTTCTTC,CASSLARQGHSNEQFF,-,TRBJ2-1,TRBV7-9,-
TGTGCCAGCAATGGGCGGACTAATGAGCAGTTCTTC,CASNGRTNEQFF,-,TRBJ2-1,TRBV25-1,-
TGTGCCAGCAGCTTGATGTCGGGAGGCTACACCTTC,CASSLMSGGYTF,-,TRBJ1-2,TRBV5-4,-
TGTGCCAGCAGCTTACCGGGACAGGGGGATACGCAGTATTTT,CASSLPGQGDTQYF,-,TRBJ2-3,TRBV7-6,TRBD1
TGTGCCAGCAGCTTACAGGGCCTCAACTATGGCTACACCTTC,CASSLQGLNYGYTF,-,TRBJ1-2,TRBV7-9,-
TGCGCCAGCAGCTTGGCCACTTCGGGACTAGCGGGAGTCTCGGATAATGAGCAGTTCTTC,CASSLATSGLAGVSDNEQFF,-,TRBJ2-1,TRBV5-1,TRBD2
TGTGCCAGTAGTATTCGGGACATCCGGAATGGCTACACCTTC,CASSIRDIRNGYTF,-,TRBJ1-2,TRBV19,-
TGTGCCAGCAGCCCCCTGTCCAGTTACGAGCAGTACTTC,CASSPLSSYEQYF,-,TRBJ2-7,TRBV7-2,-
TGTGCCAGCAGTTACACCCCGGGTAGGCCCCACTATGGCTACACCTTC,CASSYTPGRPHYGYTF,-,TRBJ1-2,TRBV6-5,-
TGTGCCAGCGCTATCTGGGGGCCTGCAACCAATGAGCAGTTCTTC,CASAIWGPATNEQFF,-,TRBJ2-1,TRBV27,-
TGTGCCAGCAGCTTAGGCCGGGGAACAGGGCGGACTGAAGCTTTCTTT,CASSLGRGTGRTEAFF,-,TRBJ1-1,TRBV7-9,-
TGTGCCAGCAGTCCCCGAACGGGGCCAGGGGATGAGCAGTTCTTC,CASSPRTGPGDEQFF,-,TRBJ2-1,TRBV28,-